This entry lists 14 T cell receptor beta chains sequenced from one sample in a study of OX40 agonist ivuxolimab in advanced cancers. The library was made by the immunoSEQ multiplex PCR assay. Held by TCRdb, this immuneACCESS table contains in-frame sequences only and omits some clones. Under half of the omission traces to an unresolved V gene where checked; the cause of the rest is unknown. For this sample the table gives 49,000 or so clones, of which 80% to 90% were detected only once. The ten largest clonotypes hold around 2.7% of the sample. Here the sequenced sample was CD4+ or CD8+ T cells sorted from blood, taken in a trial of the OX40 agonist ivuxolimab. Every receptor here comes from an adult with an advanced solid tumor such as melanoma, head and neck, liver or kidney cancer.

The rearrangement joins TRBV19 to TRBJ2-7; 8 nucleotides line up with TRBD1. The CDR3 spans 13 residues. The V segment lost 3 bases and the J segment 4 bases; nucleotides outside the gene matches: 2. The V gene's germline CDR1 is LNHDA and CDR2 SQIVND (reference sequence). The CDR3 DNA follows: TGTGCCAGTAGTATCAGGGGGCGGTACGAGCAGTACTTC. This gives the protein CASSIRGRYEQYF.

J is TRBJ2-7 and V is TRBV7-8, with no clear D. The CDR3 contains 14 residues. Germline CDR1 reads SGHVS; CDR2 reads FQNEAQ. Deletions cut 1 base from V and 4 bases from J, with 11 bases between. CDR3 amino acids: CASSLVQTSYEQYF. The CDR3 nucleotides are TGTGCCAGCAGCTTAGTACAGACGTCGTACGAGCAGTACTTC.

The V gene is TRBV7-9, the J gene TRBJ1-5; D is unresolved. Germline-derived CDR1 and CDR2 are SEHNR and FQNEAQ (reference sequence). This CDR3 is built from 14 residues. The V gene lost 5 bases and the J gene lost 3 bases, with 11 bases spanning the gap. CDR3: CASSRTGYNQPQHF. CDR3 nucleotide sequence: TGTGCCAGCAGCCGAACGGGTTACAATCAGCCCCAGCATTTT.

V is TRBV5-1 and J is TRBJ2-1; D might be TRBD2 (6 bases). Trimming left V 4 bases short and J 4 bases short, with 15 bases between. The CDR3 is made up of 15 amino acids. In germline, CDR1 is SGHRS, CDR2 YFSETQ. The CDR3 coding sequence is TGCGCCAGCAGCGCCCGGGGCGGGAATTACAATGAGCAGTTCTTC. Its translation is CASSARGGNYNEQFF.

Written as DNA, the CDR3 is TGTGCCAGCAGCTTACCGGAGGGAGGGCAAACTAATGAAAAACTGTTTTTT. Protein product: CASSLPEGGQTNEKLFF. The chain employs TRBV7-6 and TRBJ1-4; D gene ambiguous. Trimming shortened V by 2 bases and J by 1 base, and 14 bases separated the two germline ends. Germline CDR1 is SGHVS and CDR2 is FNYEAQ. CDR3 size: 17 residues. Filled out from reference TRBV7-6 and TRBJ1-4, the complete variable domain reads GAGVSQSPRYKVTKRGQDVALRCDPISGHVSLYWYRQALGQGPEFLTYFNYEAQQDKSGLPNDRFSAERPEGSISTLTIQRTEQRDSAMYRCASSLPEGGQTNEKLFFGSGTQLSVL.

The chain carries TRBV29-1 and TRBJ1-1; D is unclear. V lost 4 bases, J lost 2 bases, and 5 bases lay in between. The CDR3 runs to 11 residues. Germline values: CDR1 SQVTM, CDR2 ANQGSEA. In DNA form, the CDR3 reads TGCAGCGTTGGGAGAAACACTGAAGCTTTCTTT. Its translation: CSVGRNTEAFF.

This chain links TRBV19 with TRBJ2-1; TRBD2 agrees at 7 bases. The CDR3 spans 16 residues. The germline V gene has CDR1 LNHDA and CDR2 SQIVND (reference sequence). V shed 6 bases, J shed 0 bases, and the junction held 8 bases outside the gene matches. CDR3 in DNA: TGTGCCAGTAGAAACAAGCGGGGCAGCTCCTACAATGAGCAGTTCTTC. The encoded protein is CASRNKRGSSYNEQFF.

The rearrangement uses TRBV5-1 and TRBJ2-1, with TRBD1 identical over 7 bases. Germline loops: CDR1 SGHRS, CDR2 YFSETQ. Germline trimming cut 3 bases from V and 6 bases from J; bases unmatched to any gene: 6. The CDR3 extends over 14 amino acids. The CDR3, as DNA: TGCGCCAGCAGCTCCGGACAGGACTTCAATGAGCAGTTCTTC. Translation: CASSSGQDFNEQFF. The full variable domain, its missing parts supplied by reference TRBV5-1 and TRBJ2-1, is KAGVTQTPRYLIKTRGQQVTLSCSPISGHRSVSWYQQTPGQGLQFLFEYFSETQRNKGNFPGRFSGRQFSNSRSEMNVSTLELGDSALYLCASSSGQDFNEQFFGPGTRLTVL.

The rearrangement joins TRBV7-2 to TRBJ2-1; D unclear. Trimming pared 3 bases from V and 7 bases from J, leaving 4 bases between. The CDR3 is made up of 11 amino acids. Germline CDR1 SGHTA, CDR2 FQGNSA. The CDR3, as DNA: TGTGCCAGCAGCTTGGGGAATGAGCAGTTCTTC. It encodes CASSLGNEQFF.

The chain joins TRBV5-1 to TRBJ1-3, with unresolved D. CDR3 size: 16 residues. V lost 2 bases, J lost 0 bases, and 12 bases lay in between. CDR1 is SGHRS and CDR2 is YFSETQ in the germline V gene. CDR3 DNA: TGCGCCAGCAGCTTCGGGCAGGCTCACTCTGGAAACACCATATATTTT. It codes for CASSFGQAHSGNTIYF. Looking up the rest from reference TRBV5-1 and TRBJ1-3 gives the full variable domain: KAGVTQTPRYLIKTRGQQVTLSCSPISGHRSVSWYQQTPGQGLQFLFEYFSETQRNKGNFPGRFSGRQFSNSRSEMNVSTLELGDSALYLCASSFGQAHSGNTIYFGEGSWLTVV.

The chain has TRBV11-1 and TRBJ1-1; maybe TRBD1 (5 bases). The CDR3 contains 14 residues. Trimming removed 1 base from V and 2 bases from J, with 8 bases in between. Germline CDR1 is SGHAT and CDR2 is FQDESV (reference sequence). CDR3 DNA sequence: TGTGCCAGCAGCTTAGTTGGGGGTAACACTGAAGCTTTCTTT. Residues: CASSLVGGNTEAFF.

The V call is TRBV11-2, the J call TRBJ2-7; 8 positions match TRBD2. CDR1 is SGHAT, CDR2 FQNNGV, per germline. The CDR3 consists of 13 residues. V was pared by 1 base and J by 6 bases, with 2 bases of the junction left unmatched. In DNA form, the CDR3 reads TGTGCCAGCAGCTTAGCGGGGGGGGCCGAGCAGTACTTC. It codes for CASSLAGGAEQYF.

This clone has more than one count but fewer than ten. This chain links TRBV11-1 with TRBJ1-5, with D tentatively TRBD1 (6 bases). The CDR3 sequence is 13 residues long. CDR1 and CDR2 (germline): SGHAT, FQDESV (reference sequence). The germline V and J ends were trimmed by 0 bases and 8 bases, with 8 bases remaining between them. CDR3 in amino acids: CASSLAGGKPQHF. The CDR3 nucleotides are TGTGCCAGCAGCTTAGCGGGGGGCAAGCCCCAGCATTTT.

This chain joins TRBV29-1 and TRBJ2-7, with D perhaps given as TRBD1 or TRBD2 (6 bases each). The CDR3 is 15 amino acids. The germline V gene encodes CDR1 SQVTM and CDR2 ANQGSEA. The V and J ends lost 6 bases and 3 bases respectively, with 21 bases between them. CDR3 sequence: CSVSLGGAGLYEQYF. The CDR3 bases are TGCAGCGTCTCTTTGGGGGGCGCCGGCCTCTACGAGCAGTACTTC.